This T cell receptor beta chain was recorded in a study of naive and memory T cell subsets. The CDR3 totals 18 residues. Both TRBC1 and TRBC2 were covered by a beta constant-region primer of two equimolar oligonucleotides. Four rounds of PCR amplified the ligated cDNA using nested alpha and beta constant-region primers plus SP2. From the UMI-ligation and nested PCR reads, TCRdb called clonotypes with MiXCR, one entry per CDR3 protein. The table has over 110,000 distinct CDR3 sequences, about a fifth seen once; the top ten hold approximately 0.63%. A word on this clonotype: No antigen is known for it.

Overall study findings and caveats: Naive repertoires, especially CD8, held a few larger clonotypes, possibly memory cells re-expressing CD45RA.

The specimen sequenced was naive CD8+ T cells from blood. This receptor was obtained from a human donor in good health. The chain has TRBV21-1 and TRBJ2-7; TRBD1 is the table's D call, not checked against the DNA. TRBV21-1 is listed as a pseudogene. CDR3: CASSHKRVPGNISYEQYF. As DNA, the CDR3 is TGTGCCAGCAGCCACAAAAGGGTACCAGGGAACATTTCCTACGAGCAGTACTTC.